The 29 T cell receptor beta chains below come from one sample, sequenced in a study of blood T cell repertoires in COVID-19. Clones were sequenced by immunoSEQ multiplex PCR, and TCRdb holds only the in-frame ones, with some missing. The table shows 45,000 to 55,000 clones, with around 78% occurring only once. Source material: peripheral blood. The receptor set was obtained from a human donor in a cohort sampled during active COVID-19.

This chain joins TRBV6-5 and TRBJ1-1; a weak D match, TRBD1 (5 bases). The CDR3 sequence is 15 residues long. V was cut by 4 bases and J by 6 bases, with 18 bases left in between. Germline V lookup: CDR1 MNHEY, CDR2 SVGAGI. This CDR3 is CASSSEGAGTPEAFF. The CDR3 DNA sequence: TGTGCCAGCAGTTCCGAAGGGGCGGGGACCCCTGAAGCTTTCTTT.

The rearrangement uses TRBV7-8 and TRBJ2-1; 12 bases match TRBD2. V shed 0 bases and J 4 bases; nucleotides not matched to a gene: 4. CDR1 SGHVS and CDR2 FQNEAQ come from the germline V gene. CDR3 size: 17 residues. The CDR3 sequence is CASSLARTSGVYNEQFF. DNA of the CDR3: TGTGCCAGCAGCTTAGCCCGGACTAGCGGGGTGTACAATGAGCAGTTCTTC. Filled out from reference TRBV7-8 and TRBJ2-1, the complete variable domain reads GAGVSQSPRYKVAKRGQDVALRCDPISGHVSLFWYQQALGQGPEFLTYFQNEAQLDKSGLPSDRFFAERPEGSVSTLKIQRTQQEDSAVYLCASSLARTSGVYNEQFFGPGTRLTVL.

The CDR3 is CASSFRWSEDNEQFF. The DNA for the CDR3 is TGTGCCAGCAGCTTTCGTTGGAGTGAAGACAATGAGCAGTTCTTC. V is TRBV7-9 and J is TRBJ2-1; no firm D call. CDR3 length: 15 residues. Germline V lookup: CDR1 SEHNR, CDR2 FQNEAQ (reference sequence). With 3 bases removed from V and 5 bases from J, the gap between germline ends came to 14 bases.

This sequence joins TRBV6-2 or TRBV6-3 and TRBJ2-1; 10 bases line up with TRBD2. The V segment lost 2 bases and the J segment 13 bases; nucleotides outside the gene matches: 14. CDR1 and CDR2 (germline): MNHEY, SVGEGT. The CDR3 has 16 residues. The CDR3: CASSYPSGGLTIIQFF. The CDR3 bases are TGTGCCAGCAGTTACCCTAGCGGGGGACTAACCATTATACAGTTCTTC.

The rearrangement uses TRBV12-5 and TRBJ2-3, with TRBD2 as a possible D gene (6 bases). Trimming cost V 2 bases and J 0 bases, with 21 bases left between them. CDR1 is LGHNT, CDR2 FRNRAP, per germline. The CDR3 totals 19 residues. The DNA of the CDR3 is TGTGCTAGTGGTTTGTTTGGAGTGGGACTGCAACTAAGCACAGATACGCAGTATTTT. Its translation: CASGLFGVGLQLSTDTQYF.

The V call is TRBV7-2, the J call TRBJ1-1; D is uncertain. Trimming shortened V by 5 bases and J by 1 base, and 11 bases separated the two germline ends. The CDR3 contains 14 residues. Germline loops: CDR1 SGHTA, CDR2 FQGNSA. The CDR3 is CASSPSSGNTEAFF. In DNA form, the CDR3 reads TGTGCCAGCAGCCCGTCTTCAGGGAACACTGAAGCTTTCTTT.

This clone was seen only once. The rearrangement uses TRBV9 and TRBJ2-3; 10 bases match TRBD1. J lost 2 bases, V lost 2 bases, and 2 bases had no gene match. CDR3 length: 15 residues. From germline, CDR1 is SGDLS and CDR2 YYNGEE. CDR3 amino acids: CASSVDRGPTDTQYF. In nucleotides, the CDR3 is TGTGCCAGCAGCGTCGACAGGGGGCCCACAGATACGCAGTATTTT.

The rearrangement joins TRBV6-5 to TRBJ1-1; tentatively, D is TRBD1 (6 bases). The CDR3 is 15 amino acids. V was pared by 0 bases and J by 4 bases, with 12 bases between. Germline V gives CDR1 MNHEY, CDR2 SVGAGI. CDR3: CASSYSAGGGTEAFF. In DNA form, the CDR3 reads TGTGCCAGCAGTTACTCGGCGGGGGGCGGCACTGAAGCTTTCTTT.

The chain is built from TRBV28 and TRBJ1-1, with 9 bases matching TRBD1. The CDR3 has 12 residues. After removal of 7 bases from V and 4 bases from J, the junction contained 1 base not matched to a gene. CDR1 and CDR2 from the germline V gene are MDHEN and SYDVKM. In DNA form, the CDR3 reads TGTGCCAGCAAGACAGGGGGCACTGAAGCTTTCTTT. It is translated as CASKTGGTEAFF.

This chain connects TRBV25-1 to TRBJ1-5; D is unclear. The CDR3 runs 13 residues. V was trimmed by 5 bases and J by 3 bases, leaving 8 bases between them. Germline assignment: CDR1 MGHDK and CDR2 SYGVNS. CDR3 sequence (DNA): TGTGCCAGCAGTTCCGGAGTCAATCAGCCCCAGCATTTT. Protein product: CASSSGVNQPQHF.

This clone was recorded at least ten times. The CDR3 loop is CASSRQGTYEQYF. The CDR3 bases are TGCGCCAGCAGCCGACAGGGAACCTACGAGCAGTACTTC. V usage is TRBV5-1 and J usage is TRBJ2-7, with 7 bases identical to TRBD1. V lost 4 bases and J lost 2; bases outside the gene matches: 3. The CDR3 consists of 13 residues. The germline CDR1 and CDR2 sequences are SGHRS and YFSETQ.

The chain uses TRBV21-1 and TRBJ2-3; the DNA was not used to check the table's D call, TRBD2. TRBV21-1 is listed as a pseudogene. The CDR3 runs 15 residues. CDR3 bases: TGTGCCAGCAGCAAAAGGAGAGTATCCTCAGATACGCAGTATTTT. Residues: CASSKRRVSSDTQYF.

CDR3: CASSAGLAFGYTF. The CDR3 nucleotides read TGTGCCAGCAGCGCAGGGTTGGCCTTTGGCTACACCTTC. The chain recombines TRBV9 with TRBJ1-2; TRBD1 is a possible D gene (5 bases). The CDR3 extends over 13 amino acids. V was pared by 3 bases and J by 7 bases, with 13 bases between. The germline V gene encodes CDR1 SGDLS and CDR2 YYNGEE. Full variable domain (outside the CDR3, taken from reference TRBV9 and TRBJ1-2): DSGVTQTPKHLITATGQRVTLRCSPRSGDLSVYWYQQSLDQGLQFLIQYYNGEERAKGNILERFSAQQFPDLHSELNLSSLELGDSALYFCASSAGLAFGYTFGSGTRLTVV.

For the CDR3, the DNA is TGTGCCAGCAGGGGAGGGAGGCATTCACCCCTCCACTTT. Its translation is CASRGGRHSPLHF. This chain joins TRBV6-5 and TRBJ1-6; no clear D gene. Germline assignment: CDR1 MNHEY and CDR2 SVGAGI. The V end was cut by 6 bases, the J end by 8 bases, with 11 bases between. The CDR3 sequence is 13 residues long.

This sequence joins TRBV4-1 and TRBJ2-7; tentative D call: TRBD1 (6 bases). V lost 0 bases to trimming and J lost 4 bases, with 13 bases between them. Germline loops: CDR1 MGHRA, CDR2 YSYEKL. The CDR3 sequence is 15 residues long. CDR3 in DNA: TGCGCCAGCAGCCAAGAGCAGGGGAGACCTTACGAGCAGTACTTC. It encodes CASSQEQGRPYEQYF.

V and J are TRBV6-5 and TRBJ2-1; TRBD2 matches at 9 bases. Germline lookup yields CDR1 MNHEY and CDR2 SVGAGI. The CDR3 has 16 amino acids. Trimming cost V 6 bases and J 3 bases; bases outside gene matches: 9. CDR3 loop: CASRYGGLAVYNEQFF. DNA of the CDR3: TGTGCCAGCAGGTACGGGGGACTAGCAGTCTACAATGAGCAGTTCTTC.

The J gene is TRBJ1-3, the V gene TRBV9; D ambiguous. Per the germline V gene, CDR1 is SGDLS and CDR2 is YYNGEE. CDR3 length equals 14 residues. V was cut by 1 base and J by 1 base, with 6 bases left in between. Here the CDR3 reads CASSVMESGNTIYF. CDR3 DNA sequence: TGTGCCAGCAGCGTAATGGAGTCTGGAAACACCATATATTTT. The variable domain in full, with the rest retrieved from reference TRBV9 and TRBJ1-3, is DSGVTQTPKHLITATGQRVTLRCSPRSGDLSVYWYQQSLDQGLQFLIQYYNGEERAKGNILERFSAQQFPDLHSELNLSSLELGDSALYFCASSVMESGNTIYFGEGSWLTVV.

This sequence joins TRBV7-2 and TRBJ2-5; D call uncertain. The germline CDR1 and CDR2 sequences are SGHTA and FQGNSA. V shed 3 bases and J shed 3 bases, with 8 bases lying between them. The CDR3 contains 13 residues. CDR3 amino acids: CASSLGRKETQYF. The CDR3 coding sequence is TGTGCCAGCAGCTTGGGCAGGAAAGAGACCCAGTACTTC.

CDR3 loop: CASSLGPNRAYNEQFF. The CDR3 DNA is TGCGCCAGCAGCTTGGGCCCGAACAGGGCTTACAATGAGCAGTTCTTC. The chain uses TRBV5-1 and TRBJ2-1, with a possible D match to TRBD1 (6 bases). Germline lookup yields CDR1 SGHRS and CDR2 YFSETQ. The CDR3 is 16 amino acids. V lost 0 bases, J lost 4 bases, and 14 bases lay in between.

The rearrangement joins TRBV19 to TRBJ1-1; 10 positions match TRBD1. Germline V lookup: CDR1 LNHDA, CDR2 SQIVND (reference sequence). V gave up 10 bases and J gave up 2 bases; unmatched junction bases: 13. The CDR3 spans 16 residues. Written as DNA, the CDR3 is TGTGCCACAAAGACGACAGGGGGCGCGGGTAACACTGAAGCTTTCTTT. Amino acids: CATKTTGGAGNTEAFF.

The gene calls are TRBV27 and TRBJ2-7, with D tentatively TRBD1 (7 bases). The CDR3 is 14 residues long. Trimming took 3 bases from V and 4 from J, leaving 13 bases between them. Germline V gene lookup returns CDR1 MNHEY and CDR2 SMNVEV (reference sequence). Here the CDR3 reads CASSFGTAGYEQYF. CDR3 nucleotide sequence: TGTGCCAGCAGTTTCGGGACAGCGGGTTACGAGCAGTACTTC.

This clone appeared a single time. The V and J genes are TRBV4-3 and TRBJ1-5; no reliable D call. Germline V gives CDR1 LGHNA, CDR2 YSLEER. The CDR3 has 13 amino acids. Trimming took off 0 bases at V and 7 bases at J, with 7 bases between the two ends. The CDR3 here is CASSQDSWQPQHF. In nucleotides, the CDR3 is TGCGCCAGCAGCCAAGACAGTTGGCAGCCCCAGCATTTT.

This chain connects TRBV5-1 to TRBJ1-1; TRBD1 agrees at 8 bases. This CDR3 comprises 13 residues. With V trimmed by 0 bases and J by 7 bases, 2 bases remained unmatched. Germline V CDR1 and CDR2: SGHRS, YFSETQ. CDR3 protein: CASSLAGTGEAFF. Here the CDR3 DNA reads TGCGCCAGCAGCTTGGCCGGGACAGGTGAAGCTTTCTTT.

The chain has TRBV6-2 or TRBV6-3 and TRBJ2-3; a weak D match, TRBD1 (6 bases). Germline assignment: CDR1 MNHEY and CDR2 SVGEGT. The CDR3 consists of 16 residues. V was clipped by 4 bases and J by 2 bases, with 16 bases between them. CDR3 nucleotide sequence: TGTGCCAGCAGTTCCCGGCAGCGGACAGCCACAGATACGCAGTATTTT. This gives the protein CASSSRQRTATDTQYF.

This clone was seen a few times. This chain links TRBV5-1 with TRBJ2-3, with no clear D. Germline V lookup: CDR1 SGHRS, CDR2 YFSETQ. The CDR3 sequence is 14 residues long. The V end lost 0 bases, the J end lost 2 bases, and 7 bases lay between the germline ends. CDR3 sequence reads: CASSLASDTDTQYF. CDR3 in DNA: TGCGCCAGCAGCTTGGCTTCAGACACAGATACGCAGTATTTT.

The V and J genes are TRBV6-2 or TRBV6-3 and TRBJ1-5; 9 positions agree with TRBD1. There are 20 residues in the CDR3. Germline values: CDR1 MNHEY, CDR2 SVGEGT. Trimming removed 2 bases from V and 0 bases from J; junction bases left unmatched: 14. This CDR3 is CASSYHRDRVLRDSNQPQHF. The DNA for the CDR3 is TGTGCCAGCAGTTACCATCGGGACAGGGTGTTACGGGATAGCAATCAGCCCCAGCATTTT.

Here the CDR3 reads CASSLNLAGADTQYF. The CDR3 nucleotides read TGTGCCAGCAGCTTAAATCTAGCGGGGGCAGATACGCAGTATTTT. The V and J genes are TRBV7-2 and TRBJ2-3; 10 bases agree with TRBD2. The CDR3 spans 15 residues. Germline CDR1 reads SGHTA; CDR2 reads FQGNSA. V lost 2 bases, J lost 4 bases, and 3 bases stayed unmatched.

The CDR3, as DNA: TGTGCCAGCAACTTGGGGGGGACAGGAGGAACCGGGGAGCTGTTTTTT. It codes for CASNLGGTGGTGELFF. This chain uses TRBV7-2 with TRBJ2-2, with D possibly matching TRBD1 (8 bases). Trimming left V 7 bases short and J 5 bases short, with 20 bases between. CDR1 and CDR2 (germline): SGHTA, FQGNSA. This CDR3 region has 16 residues.

The V gene is TRBV19, the J gene TRBJ2-3; 7 nucleotides align to TRBD2. Germline CDR1 reads LNHDA; CDR2 reads SQIVND (reference sequence). V lost 6 bases to trimming and J lost 4 bases; unmatched junction nucleotides: 10. This CDR3 spans 15 amino acids. The CDR3 DNA sequence: TGTGCCAGTAGCCCCGGAGGTGCGGGGGCAGATACGCAGTATTTT. Translation: CASSPGGAGADTQYF. Combining the CDR3 with reference TRBV19 and TRBJ2-3 gives the whole variable domain DGGITQSPKYLFRKEGQNVTLSCEQNLNHDAMYWYRQDPGQGLRLIYYSQIVNDFQKGDIAEGYSVSREKKESFPLTVTSAQKNPTAFYLCASSPGGAGADTQYFGPGTRLTVL.